This TCR beta chain derives from a study of blood T cell repertoires in COVID-19. Clones were read by immunoSEQ multiplex PCR, and TCRdb kept only the in-frame ones, dropping some. Here the sample spans roughly 140,000 clones, 75% to 85% being singletons. Losses at the gene ends were 10 bases for V and 7 bases for J; bases not matched to a gene: 13. Germline V lookup: CDR1 MDHEN, CDR2 SYDVKM. The CDR3 has 14 residues. In its sample, this clone was seen once. The V and J genes are TRBV28 and TRBJ2-1; 7 nucleotides align to TRBD1. Specimen: peripheral blood. This sequence was found in a woman in her forties or fifties with acute or convalescent COVID-19. CDR3 DNA: TGTGCCAACGGTAGACAGGGAAGTTGGAATGAGCAGTTCTTC. Translating it yields CANGRQGSWNEQFF.